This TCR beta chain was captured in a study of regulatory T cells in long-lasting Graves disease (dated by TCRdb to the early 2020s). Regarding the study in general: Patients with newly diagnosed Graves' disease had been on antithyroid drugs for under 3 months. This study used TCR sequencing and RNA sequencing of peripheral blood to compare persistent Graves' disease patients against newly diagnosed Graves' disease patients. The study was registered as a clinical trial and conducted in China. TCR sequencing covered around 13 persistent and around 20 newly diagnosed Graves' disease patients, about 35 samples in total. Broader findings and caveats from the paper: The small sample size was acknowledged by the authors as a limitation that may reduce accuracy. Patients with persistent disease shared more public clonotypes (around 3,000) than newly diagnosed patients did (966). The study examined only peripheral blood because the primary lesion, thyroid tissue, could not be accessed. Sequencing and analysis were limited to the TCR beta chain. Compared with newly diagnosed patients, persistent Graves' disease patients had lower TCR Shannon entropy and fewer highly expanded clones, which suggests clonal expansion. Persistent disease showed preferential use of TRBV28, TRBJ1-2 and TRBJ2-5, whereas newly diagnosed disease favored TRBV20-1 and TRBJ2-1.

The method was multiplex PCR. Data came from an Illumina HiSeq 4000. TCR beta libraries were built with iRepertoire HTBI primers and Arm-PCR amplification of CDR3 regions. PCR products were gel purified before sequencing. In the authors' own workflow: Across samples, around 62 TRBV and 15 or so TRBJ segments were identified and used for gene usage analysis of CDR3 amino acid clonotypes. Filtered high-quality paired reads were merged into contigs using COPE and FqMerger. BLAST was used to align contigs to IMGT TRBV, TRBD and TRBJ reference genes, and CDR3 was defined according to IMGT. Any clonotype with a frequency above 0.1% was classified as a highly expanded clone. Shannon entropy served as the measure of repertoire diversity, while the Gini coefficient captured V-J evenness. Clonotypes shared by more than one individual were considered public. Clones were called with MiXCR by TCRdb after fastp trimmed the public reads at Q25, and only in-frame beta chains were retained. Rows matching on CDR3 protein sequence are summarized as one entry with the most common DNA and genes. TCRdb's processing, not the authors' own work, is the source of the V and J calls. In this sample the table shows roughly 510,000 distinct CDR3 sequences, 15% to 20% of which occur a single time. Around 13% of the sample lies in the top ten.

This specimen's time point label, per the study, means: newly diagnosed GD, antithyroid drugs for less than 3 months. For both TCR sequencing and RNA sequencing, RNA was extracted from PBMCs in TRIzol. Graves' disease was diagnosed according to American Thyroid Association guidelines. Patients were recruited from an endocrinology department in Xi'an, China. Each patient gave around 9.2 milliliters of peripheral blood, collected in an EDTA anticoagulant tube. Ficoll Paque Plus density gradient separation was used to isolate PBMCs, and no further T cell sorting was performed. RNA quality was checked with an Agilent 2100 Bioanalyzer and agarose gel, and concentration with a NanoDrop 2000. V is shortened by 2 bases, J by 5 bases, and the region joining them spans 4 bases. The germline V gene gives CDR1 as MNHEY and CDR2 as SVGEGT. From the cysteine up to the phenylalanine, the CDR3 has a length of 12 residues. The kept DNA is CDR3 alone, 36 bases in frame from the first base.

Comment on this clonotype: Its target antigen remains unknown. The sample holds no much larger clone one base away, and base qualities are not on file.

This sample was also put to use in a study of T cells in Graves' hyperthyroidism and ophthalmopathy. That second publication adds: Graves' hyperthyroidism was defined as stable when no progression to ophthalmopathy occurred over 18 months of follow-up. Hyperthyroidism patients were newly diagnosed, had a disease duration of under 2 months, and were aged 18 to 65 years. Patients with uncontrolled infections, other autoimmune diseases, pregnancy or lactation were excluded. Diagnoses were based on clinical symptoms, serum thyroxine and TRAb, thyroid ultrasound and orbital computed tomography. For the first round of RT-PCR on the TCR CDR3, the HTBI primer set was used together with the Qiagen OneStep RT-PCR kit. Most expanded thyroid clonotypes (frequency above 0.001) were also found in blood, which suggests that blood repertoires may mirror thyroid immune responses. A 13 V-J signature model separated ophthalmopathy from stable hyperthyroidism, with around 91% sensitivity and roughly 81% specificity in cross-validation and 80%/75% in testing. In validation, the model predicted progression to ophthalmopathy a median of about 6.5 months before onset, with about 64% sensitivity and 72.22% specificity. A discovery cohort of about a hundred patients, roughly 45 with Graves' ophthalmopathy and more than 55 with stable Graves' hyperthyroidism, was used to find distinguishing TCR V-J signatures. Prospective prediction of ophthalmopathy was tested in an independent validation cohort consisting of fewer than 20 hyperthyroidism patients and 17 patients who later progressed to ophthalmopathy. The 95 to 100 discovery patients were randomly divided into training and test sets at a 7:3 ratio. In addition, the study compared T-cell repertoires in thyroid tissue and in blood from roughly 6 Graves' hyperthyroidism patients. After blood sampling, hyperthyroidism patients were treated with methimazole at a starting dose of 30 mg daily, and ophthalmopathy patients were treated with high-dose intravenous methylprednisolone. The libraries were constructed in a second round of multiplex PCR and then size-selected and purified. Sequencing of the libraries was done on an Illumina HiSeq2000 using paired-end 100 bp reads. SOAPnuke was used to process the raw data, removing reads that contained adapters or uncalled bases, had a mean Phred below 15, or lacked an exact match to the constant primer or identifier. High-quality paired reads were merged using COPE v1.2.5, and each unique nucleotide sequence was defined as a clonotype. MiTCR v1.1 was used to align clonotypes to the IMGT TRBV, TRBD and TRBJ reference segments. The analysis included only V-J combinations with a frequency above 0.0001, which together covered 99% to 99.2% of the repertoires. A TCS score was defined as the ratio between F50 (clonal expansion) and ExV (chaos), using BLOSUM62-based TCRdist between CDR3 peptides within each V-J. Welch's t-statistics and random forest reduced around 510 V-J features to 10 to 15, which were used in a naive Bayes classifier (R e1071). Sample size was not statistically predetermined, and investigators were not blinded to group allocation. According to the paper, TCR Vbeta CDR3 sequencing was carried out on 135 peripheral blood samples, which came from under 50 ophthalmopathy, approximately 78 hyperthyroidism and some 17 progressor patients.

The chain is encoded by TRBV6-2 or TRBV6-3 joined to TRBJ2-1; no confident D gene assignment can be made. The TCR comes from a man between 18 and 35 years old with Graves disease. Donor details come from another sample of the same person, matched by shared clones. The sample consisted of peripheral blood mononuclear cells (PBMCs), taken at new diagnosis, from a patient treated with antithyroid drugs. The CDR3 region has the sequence CASSYAHNEQFF. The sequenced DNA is TGTGCCAGCAGTTACGCACACAATGAGCAGTTCTTC.